The 26 T cell receptor beta chains in this list originate from one sample, sequenced in a study of T cell clonality in common variable immunodeficiency (dated by TCRdb to between 2015 and 2016). Libraries came from the immunoSEQ multiplex PCR assay. TCRdb retrieved this table from immuneACCESS and kept in-frame rearrangements only. Not all clones are present; in checked studies, unresolved V genes account for under half, and no reason is known for the remainder. The table for this sample lists roughly 70,000 clones, none of them counted only once. The ten largest clones add up to less than 2% of the sample. Specimen: peripheral blood mononuclear cells. The receptors shown here come from a person aged 18 to 70 in good health.

This clone was counted at least ten times. The read halts 3 residues ahead of the CDR3 end, with the missing end drawn from the germline J gene. The V call is TRBV20-1, the J call TRBJ2-3; 7 nucleotides line up with TRBD2. Germline V gene lookup returns CDR1 DFQATT and CDR2 SNEGSKA (reference sequence). CDR3 size: 15 residues. Losses at the gene ends were 3 bases for V and 2 bases for J; bases not matched to a gene: 8. The CDR3 loop reads CSASRFSGYTDTQYF. Partial CDR3 DNA: TGCAGTGCTAGTCGATTTAGCGGGTACACAGATACG.

The sample holds many counts of this clone. From the germline J gene comes the end of the CDR3, since the read stops 3 residues before it. The chain uses TRBV19 and TRBJ1-2; 8 nucleotides align to TRBD1. This CDR3 has 14 residues. CDR1 and CDR2 from the germline V gene are LNHDA and SQIVND (reference sequence). The CDR3 here is CASSTRDRSAGYTF. Incomplete CDR3 DNA: TGTGCCAGTAGTACCCGGGACAGGTCGGCAGGC.

This clone was detected many times. The CDR3 DNA, read in part, is TGTGCCAGCAGCTTTGCGGGGGGCAAGAATGAG. Amino acid sequence: CASSFAGGKNE. The entire CDR3 protein is CASSFAGGKNEQFF. V gene TRBV7-3 combines with J gene TRBJ2-1; 8 bases fit TRBD2. The sequence runs out 3 residues before the end of the CDR3; the remainder is reconstructed from the germline J gene. The CDR3 sequence is 14 residues long. V dropped 3 bases and J dropped 7; count of bases not matched to a gene: 5. Germline assignment: CDR1 SGHTA and CDR2 FQGTGA.

In its sample, this clone was seen many times. The CDR3 end is not reached by the read, which stops 3 residues before it; the germline J gene fills it in. The chain couples TRBV30 to TRBJ2-1, with 13 bases identical to TRBD2. Germline V gives CDR1 GTSNPN, CDR2 SVGIG (reference sequence). V lost 1 base to trimming and J lost 5 bases; unmatched junction nucleotides: 2. The CDR3 spans 15 residues. This CDR3 reads CAWSAGLAGHNEQFF. CDR3 DNA (partial): TGTGCCTGGAGTGCGGGACTAGCGGGGCACAATGAG.

This clone was observed many times. The CDR3 is cut off 3 residues early in the read; its end comes from the germline J gene. The chain links TRBV5-3 to TRBJ1-1, with 9 bases matching TRBD1. TRBV5-3 is an ORF, and what it does is uncertain. CDR3 length equals 16 residues. V was clipped by 3 bases and J by 5 bases; unmatched bases: 11. Partial CDR3 DNA: TGTGCCAGAAGCTCCCCTTCCGGACAGGGGTGGACTGAA. It specifies CARSSPSGQGWTE. The complete CDR3 reads CARSSPSGQGWTEAFF.

Of note for this clone: The sequence runs out 3 residues before the end of the CDR3; the remainder is reconstructed from the germline J gene. J is TRBJ2-7 and V is TRBV18; TRBD1 matches 8 bases. V gave up 6 bases and J gave up 0 bases; unmatched junction bases: 16. CDR1 KGHSH and CDR2 LQKENI come from the germline V gene. CDR3 length equals 18 residues. The CDR3 spells CASSPTSLRTGSSYEQYF. The part of the CDR3 DNA that was read is TGTGCCAGCTCCCCAACTTCCCTCCGGACAGGGAGCTCCTACGAG.

To note about this clone: The read terminates 3 residues before the CDR3 end, so the remaining end is supplied by the germline J gene. The V and J genes are TRBV7-6 and TRBJ1-1; 10 bases line up with TRBD1. The germline V gene has CDR1 SGHVS and CDR2 FNYEAQ. The ends lost 5 bases at V and 0 bases at J; junction bases unmatched: 9. The CDR3 extends over 17 amino acids. The chain's CDR3 is CASSLDRGRSLNTEAFF. The sequenced part of the CDR3 DNA is TGTGCCAGCAGCCTCGACAGGGGGCGTTCGCTGAACACTGAA.

In this sample, this clone turned up a few times. The read ends 3 residues before the CDR3 terminus; that terminus is restored from the germline J gene. The genes are TRBV5-1 and TRBJ2-7; maybe TRBD2 (6 bases). This CDR3 is built from 13 residues. Between the trimmed V and J ends, which lost 3 bases and 5 bases, there was a span of 12 bases. In germline, CDR1 is SGHRS, CDR2 YFSETQ. The CDR3 sequence: CASSSGEVDEQYF. CDR3 DNA (partial): TGCGCCAGCAGCTCGGGGGAAGTCGACGAG. Supplemented by reference TRBV5-1 and TRBJ2-7, the full variable domain reads KAGVTQTPRYLIKTRGQQVTLSCSPISGHRSVSWYQQTPGQGLQFLFEYFSETQRNKGNFPGRFSGRQFSNSRSEMNVSTLELGDSALYLCASSSGEVDEQYFGPGTRLTVT.

This clone showed up many times. The CDR3 DNA, read in part, is TGCGCCACCACCAAAAACATT. As protein: CATTKNI. The whole CDR3 reads CATTKNIQYF. The chain links TRBV10-1 to TRBJ2-4; the D is unclear. The read stops 3 residues short of the end of the CDR3; the missing end is completed from the germline J gene. This CDR3 spans 10 amino acids. Trimming pared 10 bases from V and 2 bases from J, leaving 3 bases between. CDR1 and CDR2 (germline): WNHNN, SYGVQD (reference sequence).

The sample holds many counts of this clone. The read terminates 3 residues before the CDR3 end, so the remaining end is supplied by the germline J gene. The chain links TRBV30 to TRBJ1-6, with a possible D match to TRBD1 (5 bases). Trimming removed 0 bases at V and 2 bases at J, with 17 bases between. The CDR3 has 18 residues. Germline V CDR1 and CDR2: GTSNPN, SVGIG (reference sequence). CDR3 sequence: CAWSVLGGAIAYNSPLHF. CDR3 DNA, as far as it was read: TGTGCCTGGAGTGTACTGGGAGGGGCGATCGCCTATAATTCACCC.

This clone has a count of ten or more. Sequencing ends 3 residues short of the CDR3 end; the germline J gene provides the rest. The chain has TRBV2 and TRBJ2-7; D unclear. Trimming shortened V by 4 bases and J by 0 bases, and 4 bases separated the two germline ends. CDR3 length: 12 residues. Germline CDR1 reads SNHLY; CDR2 reads FYNNEI. CDR3 sequence reads: CASSVSSYEQYF. The sequenced CDR3 bases are TGTGCCAGCAGTGTATCCTCCTACGAG.

Notes on this clone: The read ends 3 residues before the CDR3 terminus; that terminus is restored from the germline J gene. The chain has TRBV27 and TRBJ2-7; TRBD2 agrees at 10 bases. V lost 0 bases to trimming and J lost 3 bases; unmatched junction nucleotides: 5. This CDR3 contains 16 residues. The V gene's germline CDR1 is MNHEY and CDR2 SMNVEV (reference sequence). CDR3 sequence: CASSLSPSGGDYEQYF. Partial CDR3 DNA: TGTGCCAGCAGTTTATCGCCCAGCGGGGGGGACTACGAG.

To note about this clone: The observed sequence ends 3 residues before the CDR3 terminus, with the missing tail filled in from the germline J gene. V and J are TRBV7-7 and TRBJ1-4; 9 positions agree with TRBD1. The V gene's germline CDR1 is SSHAT and CDR2 FNYEAQ (reference sequence). V was pared by 3 bases and J by 4 bases, with 9 bases of the junction left unmatched. This CDR3 is built from 17 residues. CDR3: CASSLGYWDRVNEKLFF. The sequenced CDR3 bases are TGTGCCAGCAGCTTGGGTTATTGGGACAGGGTTAATGAAAAA. Filled out from reference TRBV7-7 and TRBJ1-4, the complete variable domain reads GAGVSQSPRYKVTKRGQDVTLRCDPISSHATLYWYQQALGQGPEFLTYFNYEAQPDKSGLPSDRFSAERPEGSISTLTIQRTEQRDSAMYRCASSLGYWDRVNEKLFFGSGTQLSVL.

This clone was seen a handful of times. The read finishes 3 residues shy of the CDR3 end, and the germline J gene is used to complete it. The chain employs TRBV5-5 and TRBJ2-7, with D perhaps TRBD2 (6 bases). Germline values: CDR1 SGHKS, CDR2 YYEKEE (reference sequence). Trimming took 0 bases from V and 2 from J, leaving 6 bases between them. This CDR3 is 13 amino acids long. CDR3 loop: CASSLGGTYEQYF. Incomplete CDR3 DNA: TGTGCCAGCAGCTTGGGCGGGACCTACGAG.

This clone was seen at least ten times. The missing CDR3 end, 3 residues past where the read stops, is filled in from the germline J gene. V is TRBV7-3 and J is TRBJ2-3, with 10 bases matching TRBD1. This CDR3 is built from 13 residues. The V gene's germline CDR1 is SGHTA and CDR2 FQGTGA. V shed 6 bases, J shed 6 bases, and the junction held 3 bases outside the gene matches. This chain's CDR3 is CASSRQGADTQYF. The CDR3 bases that were read are TGTGCCAGCAGTCGACAGGGGGCGGATACG.

This clone was detected ten times or more. The read ends 3 residues shy of where the CDR3 ends; the end is completed using the germline J gene. J is TRBJ2-5 and V is TRBV18, with TRBD1 matching 8 bases. Unmatched junction bases numbered 5, after V lost 7 bases and J lost 4 bases. The germline V gene encodes CDR1 KGHSH and CDR2 LQKENI. This CDR3 region has 13 residues. The sequenced CDR3 bases are TGTGCCAGCTTTCGAGGACAGGGAGAGACC. Translated: CASFRGQGET. The entire CDR3 reads CASFRGQGETQYF.

This clone was recorded many times. The CDR3 goes on 3 residues after the read ends, and that part is filled in from the germline J gene. The V call is TRBV5-1, the J call TRBJ2-1; TRBD2 matches 10 bases. The CDR3 length is 17 residues. CDR1 SGHRS and CDR2 YFSETQ come from the germline V gene. V shed 4 bases, J shed 9 bases, and the junction held 16 bases outside the gene matches. CDR3 region: CASSLGQAGGNFGEQFF. The CDR3 bases that were read are TGCGCCAGCAGCCTCGGACAAGCGGGAGGGAATTTTGGTGAG. Filled out from reference TRBV5-1 and TRBJ2-1, the complete variable domain reads KAGVTQTPRYLIKTRGQQVTLSCSPISGHRSVSWYQQTPGQGLQFLFEYFSETQRNKGNFPGRFSGRQFSNSRSEMNVSTLELGDSALYLCASSLGQAGGNFGEQFFGPGTRLTVL.

There are many counts of this clone. The read ends 3 residues early relative to the CDR3; the germline J gene fills the gap. V gene TRBV20-1 combines with J gene TRBJ2-3, with a tentative D call TRBD1 (5 bases). V lost 0 bases and J 4 bases, leaving 11 bases between the germline ends. The germline CDR1 and CDR2 sequences are DFQATT and SNEGSKA (reference sequence). This CDR3 contains 14 residues. The CDR3 bases that were read are TGCAGTGCTAGAGATGGGGCAGGGCCAGATACG. Encoded protein: CSARDGAGPDT. The CDR3 reads in full as CSARDGAGPDTQYF.

This clone was observed a handful of times. This CDR3 is CASAPSGQDHNDYTF. The CDR3 bases that were read are TGTGCCAGTGCCCCCTCGGGACAGGACCACAATGAC. This chain joins TRBV19 and TRBJ1-2, with 8 nucleotides matching TRBD1. The CDR3 goes on 3 residues after the read ends, and that part is filled in from the germline J gene. The germline gives CDR1 LNHDA, CDR2 SQIVND (reference sequence). The CDR3 loop spans 15 amino acids.

This clone was recorded at least ten times. The CDR3 is cut off 3 residues early in the read; its end comes from the germline J gene. The rearrangement uses TRBV19 and TRBJ2-3, with D uncertain. V lost 9 bases, J lost 4 bases, and 5 bases lay in between. This CDR3 has 10 amino acids. From germline, CDR1 is LNHDA and CDR2 SQIVND (reference sequence). Incomplete CDR3 DNA: TGTGCCAGCAGCGCAGATACG. It specifies CASSADT. The full CDR3 is CASSADTQYF. The full variable domain, with the rest looked up from reference TRBV19 and TRBJ2-3, is DGGITQSPKYLFRKEGQNVTLSCEQNLNHDAMYWYRQDPGQGLRLIYYSQIVNDFQKGDIAEGYSVSREKKESFPLTVTSAQKNPTAFYLCASSADTQYFGPGTRLTVL.

This clone was found a few times. This could be a read error, since a much larger clone is one nucleotide away. Sequencing ends 3 residues short of the CDR3 end; the germline J gene provides the rest. The chain combines TRBV7-9 with TRBJ2-3; D is possibly TRBD2 (5 bases). The CDR3 is 13 residues long. The germline V gene encodes CDR1 SEHNR and CDR2 FQNEAQ (reference sequence). CDR3 sequence reads: CSSTLEGADTQYF. CDR3 DNA (partial): TGTTCCAGCACCCTCGAGGGCGCAGATACG. The whole variable domain, filled in from reference TRBV7-9 and TRBJ2-3, reads DTGVSQNPRHKITKRGQNVTFRCDPISEHNRLYWYRQTLGQGPEFLTYFQNEAQLEKSRLLSDRFSAERPKGSFSTLEIQRTEQGDSAMYLCSSTLEGADTQYFGPGTRLTVL.

Of note for this clone: The read gets to within 3 residues of the CDR3 end, and the germline J gene fills in the rest. The rearrangement joins TRBV11-2 to TRBJ2-1; a weak D match, TRBD2 (5 bases). The length of the CDR3 is 14 residues. The V and J ends lost 7 bases and 3 bases respectively, with 13 bases between them. Germline assignment: CDR1 SGHAT and CDR2 FQNNGV. CDR3 sequence reads: CASNRLAGYNEQFF. The sequenced part of the CDR3 DNA is TGTGCCAGCAACCGGCTAGCCGGCTACAATGAG.

Concerning this clone itself: The CDR3 end is not reached by the read, which stops 3 residues before it; the germline J gene fills it in. The chain employs TRBV20-1 and TRBJ2-1, with TRBD2 matching 13 bases. Trimming cost V 1 base and J 0 bases; bases outside gene matches: 3. Germline V gene lookup returns CDR1 DFQATT and CDR2 SNEGSKA (reference sequence). The CDR3 length is 17 residues. The CDR3 DNA, read in part, is TGCAGTGCTAGAGGGGGGACTAGCGGGACCTCCTACAATGAG. This gives the protein CSARGGTSGTSYNE. The entire CDR3 protein is CSARGGTSGTSYNEQFF.

This clone has a count of ten or more. Read data end 3 residues before the CDR3 end; the end is taken from the germline J gene. The chain uses TRBV19 and TRBJ2-3, with D possibly being TRBD2 (6 bases). V dropped 6 bases and J dropped 4 bases, with 17 bases sitting between them. Germline values: CDR1 LNHDA, CDR2 SQIVND (reference sequence). The CDR3 totals 15 residues. The part of the CDR3 DNA that was read is TGTGCCAGTAGCCGTGGCCCGGGGGTCCCAGATACG. It is translated as CASSRGPGVPDT. The whole CDR3 sequence is CASSRGPGVPDTQYF.

This clone appeared many times. The read terminates 3 residues ahead of where the CDR3 ends, so the germline J gene completes it. The rearrangement joins TRBV5-1 to TRBJ2-7; perhaps TRBD2 as D (5 bases). Looked up from germline, CDR1 is SGHRS and CDR2 is YFSETQ. The CDR3 has 14 residues. The V and J ends lost 1 base and 6 bases respectively, with 14 bases between them. CDR3 loop: CASSLQAQAGEQYF. The sequenced part of the CDR3 DNA is TGCGCCAGCAGCTTGCAGGCGCAGGCGGGCGAG.

In this sample, this clone turned up many times. The CDR3 end is not reached by the read, which stops 3 residues before it; the germline J gene fills it in. The chain recombines TRBV13 with TRBJ2-2; 16 nucleotides match TRBD2. Germline lookup yields CDR1 PRHDT and CDR2 FYEKMQ (reference sequence). After removal of 5 bases from V and 4 bases from J, the junction contained 16 bases not matched to a gene. This CDR3 has 21 amino acids. The CDR3: CASSNNRGTSGREVFTGELFF. CDR3 DNA (partial): TGTGCCAGCAGCAACAACCGCGGGACTAGCGGGAGGGAGGTATTCACCGGGGAG.